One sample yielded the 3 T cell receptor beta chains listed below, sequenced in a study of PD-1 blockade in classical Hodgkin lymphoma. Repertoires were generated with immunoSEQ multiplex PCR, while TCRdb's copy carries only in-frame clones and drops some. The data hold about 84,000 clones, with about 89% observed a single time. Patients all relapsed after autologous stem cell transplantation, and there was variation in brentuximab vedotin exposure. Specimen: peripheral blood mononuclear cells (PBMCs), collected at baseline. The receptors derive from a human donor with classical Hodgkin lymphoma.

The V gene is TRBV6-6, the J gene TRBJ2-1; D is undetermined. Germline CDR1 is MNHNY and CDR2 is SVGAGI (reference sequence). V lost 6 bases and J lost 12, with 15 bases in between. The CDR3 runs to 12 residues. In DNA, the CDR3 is TGTGCCAGCAGCAAGGGCCCCTCAGGGCAGTTCTTC. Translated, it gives CASSKGPSGQFF.

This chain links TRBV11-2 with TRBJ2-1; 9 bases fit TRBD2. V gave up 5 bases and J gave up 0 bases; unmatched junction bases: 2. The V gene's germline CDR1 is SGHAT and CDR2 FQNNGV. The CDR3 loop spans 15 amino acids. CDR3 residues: CASSQLAGSYNEQFF. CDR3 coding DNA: TGTGCCAGCAGCCAACTAGCGGGCTCCTACAATGAGCAGTTCTTC.

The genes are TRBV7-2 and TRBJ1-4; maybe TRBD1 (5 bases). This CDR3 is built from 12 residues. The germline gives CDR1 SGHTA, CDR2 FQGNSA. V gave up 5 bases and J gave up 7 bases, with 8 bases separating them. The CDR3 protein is CASSLGGEKLFF. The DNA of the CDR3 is TGTGCCAGCAGCCTCGGGGGTGAAAAACTGTTTTTT.